The 28 T cell receptor beta chains presented below share a single source sample, sequenced in a study of cytomegalovirus exposure and HLA in healthy donors. The study ran its PCR with 60 Vbeta and 13 Jbeta primers. The data were produced by immunoSEQ multiplex PCR, yet TCRdb's version contains in-frame clones alone and is incomplete. The sample consists of about 130,000 clones, around 73% of them appearing once. Sequenced sample: PBMCs. All receptors come from a man aged 25 to 40 in good health and CMV-seropositive.

This chain links TRBV2 with TRBJ2-3; perhaps TRBD2 as D (6 bases). This CDR3 is built from 14 residues. Trimming took off 3 bases at V and 0 bases at J, with 7 bases between the two ends. Germline V CDR1 and CDR2: SNHLY, FYNNEI. The CDR3 region has the DNA TGTGCCAGCAGTGAGGGGACTAGCACAGATACGCAGTATTTT. Translation gives CASSEGTSTDTQYF.

This clone has a handful of counts. The chain has TRBV19 and TRBJ2-7; 9 bases map to TRBD1. V lost 4 bases, J lost 4 bases, and 8 bases stayed unmatched. The germline CDR1 and CDR2 sequences are LNHDA and SQIVND (reference sequence). The CDR3 runs to 15 residues. DNA for the CDR3: TGTGCCAGTAGTACCAGGACAGGGGTAAAGTACGAGCAGTACTTC. Its translation is CASSTRTGVKYEQYF.

The chain recombines TRBV7-3 with TRBJ1-1; D remains ambiguous. Deletions cut 1 base from V and 0 bases from J, with 6 bases between. Germline CDR1 is SGHTA and CDR2 is FQGTGA. This CDR3 has 14 amino acids. The CDR3 coding sequence is TGTGCCAGCAGCTTAAACGGGATGAACACTGAAGCTTTCTTT. Translation gives CASSLNGMNTEAFF.

V and J are TRBV6-5 and TRBJ2-7, with a tentative D call TRBD1 (5 bases). The V gene lost 2 bases and the J gene lost 7 bases, with 12 bases spanning the gap. Germline lookup yields CDR1 MNHEY and CDR2 SVGAGI. CDR3 size: 13 residues. The CDR3 bases are TGTGCCAGCAGTTACGGCCGACCAGGGGAGCAGTACTTC. It codes for CASSYGRPGEQYF.

Here the CDR3 DNA reads TGTGCCAGTAATCGGCGGGAGAGCTACAATGAGCAGTTCTTC. The encoded protein is CASNRRESYNEQFF. This sequence joins TRBV19 and TRBJ2-1; TRBD2 aligns across 7 bases. This CDR3 comprises 14 residues. CDR1 and CDR2 from the germline V gene are LNHDA and SQIVND (reference sequence). V shed 7 bases and J 3 bases; nucleotides not matched to a gene: 6.

This chain links TRBV5-1 with TRBJ1-2; maybe TRBD1 (5 bases). The CDR3 has 13 amino acids. V lost 3 bases and J 4 bases, leaving 10 bases between the germline ends. Germline CDR1 and CDR2: SGHRS and YFSETQ. The CDR3 nucleotides read TGCGCCAGCAGCTCCACGACAGTCTATGGCTACACCTTC. Protein sequence: CASSSTTVYGYTF. Filled out from reference TRBV5-1 and TRBJ1-2, the complete variable domain reads KAGVTQTPRYLIKTRGQQVTLSCSPISGHRSVSWYQQTPGQGLQFLFEYFSETQRNKGNFPGRFSGRQFSNSRSEMNVSTLELGDSALYLCASSSTTVYGYTFGSGTRLTVV.

The rearrangement links TRBV7-2 to TRBJ2-7; 7 positions match TRBD2. After removal of 3 bases from V and 2 bases from J, the junction contained 7 bases not matched to a gene. From germline, CDR1 is SGHTA and CDR2 FQGNSA. The CDR3 spans 15 residues. This CDR3 is CASSFPAGRTYEQYF. As DNA, the CDR3 is TGTGCCAGCAGCTTCCCAGCGGGACGCACCTACGAGCAGTACTTC.

This clone has more than one count but fewer than ten. The chain combines TRBV5-1 with TRBJ2-3, with D possibly TRBD1 on 6 matching bases. This CDR3 has 15 amino acids. V was pared by 1 base and J by 2 bases, with 11 bases between. Per germline, CDR1 SGHRS and CDR2 YFSETQ. The CDR3 sequence is CASSLSTGSTDTQYF. In DNA form, the CDR3 reads TGCGCCAGCAGCTTGTCCACAGGGTCCACAGATACGCAGTATTTT.

This rearrangement joins TRBV21-1 to TRBJ2-7; whether TRBD2, the table's D call, matches the DNA was not checked. TRBV21-1 is listed as a pseudogene. The CDR3 runs to 16 residues. The CDR3 region has the DNA TGTGCCAGCAGCAAAGCCAAAGACTCGTACCTCTACGAGCAGTACTTC. This translates into CASSKAKDSYLYEQYF.

The chain couples TRBV28 to TRBJ2-7; possible D gene TRBD2, 5 bases. The CDR3 length is 12 residues. CDR1 is MDHEN, CDR2 SYDVKM, per germline. V dropped 6 bases and J dropped 0 bases, with 6 bases sitting between them. This chain's CDR3 is CASREGSYEQYF. CDR3 bases: TGTGCCAGCAGAGAGGGCTCCTACGAGCAGTACTTC.

This rearrangement joins TRBV25-1 to TRBJ2-5, with 7 bases that match TRBD1. Germline V lookup: CDR1 MGHDK, CDR2 SYGVNS. This CDR3 comprises 14 residues. With V trimmed by 5 bases and J by 5 bases, 8 bases remained unmatched. This chain's CDR3 is CASSPRQGSETQYF. The CDR3 DNA sequence: TGTGCCAGCAGTCCCCGACAGGGATCGGAGACCCAGTACTTC. The variable domain in full, completed from reference TRBV25-1 and TRBJ2-5, reads EADIYQTPRYLVIGTGKKITLECSQTMGHDKMYWYQQDPGMELHLIHYSYGVNSTEKGDLSSESTVSRIRTEHFPLTLESARPSHTSQYLCASSPRQGSETQYFGPGTRLLVL.

CDR3 DNA sequence: TGTGCCAGCAGTTACTCGGCAGGGATTGTCGCAGATACGCAGTATTTT. Protein product: CASSYSAGIVADTQYF. The chain is built from TRBV6-5 and TRBJ2-3; D possibly corresponds to TRBD1 (5 bases). V was cut by 0 bases and J by 4 bases, with 14 bases left in between. Germline V gene lookup returns CDR1 MNHEY and CDR2 SVGAGI. This CDR3 is built from 16 residues.

The rearrangement joins TRBV2 to TRBJ1-4, with 7 bases fitting TRBD1. The CDR3 spans 14 residues. The trim removed 6 bases at V and 8 bases at J, leaving 9 bases unmatched. Germline CDR1 is SNHLY and CDR2 is FYNNEI. CDR3 residues: CASRTDRGQEKLFF. The CDR3 DNA reads TGTGCCAGCAGAACCGACCGGGGACAGGAAAAACTGTTTTTT. The variable domain in full, completed from reference TRBV2 and TRBJ1-4, reads EPEVTQTPSHQVTQMGQEVILRCVPISNHLYFYWYRQILGQKVEFLVSFYNNEISEKSEIFDDQFSVERPDGSNFTLKIRSTKLEDSAMYFCASRTDRGQEKLFFGSGTQLSVL.

This clone was seen once. The chain links TRBV5-1 to TRBJ2-3; the D gene is possibly TRBD1 (6 bases). The CDR3 sequence is 14 residues long. CDR1 SGHRS and CDR2 YFSETQ come from the germline V gene. The V gene lost 3 bases and the J gene lost 2 bases, with 10 bases spanning the gap. In DNA form, the CDR3 reads TGCGCCAGCAGCTCCCGACAGGCCACAGATACGCAGTATTTT. Translation gives CASSSRQATDTQYF.

The rearrangement links TRBV11-2 to TRBJ1-2; D uncertain. This CDR3 is built from 13 residues. Per the germline V gene, CDR1 is SGHAT and CDR2 is FQNNGV. V gave up 1 base and J gave up 8 bases, with 11 bases separating them. This chain's CDR3 is CASSLAPTRGYTF. The CDR3 coding sequence is TGTGCCAGCAGCTTAGCCCCAACACGAGGCTACACCTTC.

As to this clone: The junction departs from germline at one end; a sequencing error may be responsible. V is TRBV7-7 and J is TRBJ2-7, with a possible D match to TRBD2 (5 bases). The CDR3 contains 14 residues. Germline V gives CDR1 SSHAT, CDR2 FNYEAQ (reference sequence). The CDR3 reads CASSPTTSSYEQYF. The CDR3, as DNA: TGTGCTAGCAGCCCGACTACTTCATCCTACGAGCAGTACTTC.

Only a few counts were recorded for this clone. The chain is built from TRBV30 and TRBJ1-2, with a weak D call TRBD1 (6 bases). The V end lost 5 bases, the J end lost 4 bases, and 14 bases lay between the germline ends. CDR1 is GTSNPN and CDR2 is SVGIG in the germline V gene (reference sequence). There are 13 residues in the CDR3. The CDR3: CAWETGWGYGYTF. The DNA for the CDR3 is TGTGCCTGGGAGACAGGCTGGGGCTATGGCTACACCTTC.

The rearrangement joins TRBV30 to TRBJ2-7; D unresolved. Germline CDR1 is GTSNPN and CDR2 is SVGIG (reference sequence). V shed 1 base and J shed 6 bases, with 4 bases lying between them. CDR3 length equals 10 residues. In DNA, the CDR3 is TGTGCCTGGAGTGATATCGAGCAGTACTTC. It yields the protein CAWSDIEQYF.

This clone was seen a handful of times. V and J are TRBV5-5 and TRBJ1-5; D is unresolved. The CDR3 is 15 amino acids. The V end was cut by 0 bases, the J end by 4 bases, with 11 bases between. The germline V gene encodes CDR1 SGHKS and CDR2 YYEKEE (reference sequence). The CDR3 sequence is CASSLVGGLNQPQHF. CDR3 in DNA: TGTGCCAGCAGCTTGGTAGGAGGACTTAATCAGCCCCAGCATTTT.

The gene calls are TRBV28 and TRBJ2-7; D uncertain. Trimming took off 3 bases at V and 5 bases at J, with 14 bases between the two ends. The germline V gene has CDR1 MDHEN and CDR2 SYDVKM. The CDR3 has 14 residues. This CDR3 is CASSLPLTANEQYF. Written as DNA, the CDR3 is TGTGCCAGCAGTTTGCCCTTGACTGCGAACGAGCAGTACTTC.

The chain carries TRBV5-6 and TRBJ1-2; TRBD1 agrees at 8 bases. Trimming removed 4 bases from V and 7 bases from J; junction bases left unmatched: 6. CDR3 size: 13 residues. Germline-derived CDR1 and CDR2 are SGHDT and YYEEEE. The CDR3 DNA is TGTGCCAGCAGCCTCGGACAGGGTTCTGGCTACACCTTC. This translates into CASSLGQGSGYTF.

V is TRBV29-1 and J is TRBJ1-1; D gene uncertain. V was pared by 7 bases and J by 4 bases, with 7 bases between. Per the germline V gene, CDR1 is SQVTM and CDR2 is ANQGSEA. The CDR3 length is 10 residues. The CDR3: CSGEITEAFF. In nucleotides, the CDR3 is TGCAGCGGGGAGATCACTGAAGCTTTCTTT.

The chain links TRBV6-5 to TRBJ1-2, with 8 bases identical to TRBD1. The germline V gene encodes CDR1 MNHEY and CDR2 SVGAGI. With V trimmed by 4 bases and J by 8 bases, 6 bases remained unmatched. CDR3 length: 13 amino acids. CDR3 DNA: TGTGCCAGCAGTTTCGGACAGGGAAGCGGCTACACCTTC. Translated: CASSFGQGSGYTF.

J is TRBJ1-3 and V is TRBV9; D remains unclear. The CDR3 runs 17 residues. The germline V gene encodes CDR1 SGDLS and CDR2 YYNGEE. Trimming removed 0 bases from V and 0 bases from J, with 13 bases in between. The CDR3 DNA reads TGTGCCAGCAGCGTAGGTGCACTGCTGCTCTCTGGAAACACCATATATTTT. It translates to CASSVGALLLSGNTIYF.

The chain employs TRBV27 and TRBJ2-1, with TRBD1 as a possible D gene (5 bases). There are 16 residues in the CDR3. From germline, CDR1 is MNHEY and CDR2 SMNVEV (reference sequence). The germline V and J ends were trimmed by 5 bases and 4 bases, with 18 bases remaining between them. In nucleotides, the CDR3 is TGTGCCAGCAGTACCTATCAGGGCGCCGGGTACAATGAGCAGTTCTTC. Translating it yields CASSTYQGAGYNEQFF.

CDR3 DNA sequence: TGTGCCAGCAGTGAAGCGGTGGGCGGGGTGCCAATCTATGGCTACACCTTC. Its protein product is CASSEAVGGVPIYGYTF. The rearrangement uses TRBV6-1 and TRBJ1-2; D remains unclear. This CDR3 region has 17 residues. Germline CDR1 and CDR2: MNHNS and SASEGT. V shed 0 bases and J shed 4 bases, with 18 bases lying between them.

This chain connects TRBV30 to TRBJ1-1, with D perhaps TRBD1 (5 bases). CDR3 length: 14 residues. CDR1 and CDR2 (germline): GTSNPN, SVGIG (reference sequence). Trimming stripped 2 bases from V and 5 bases from J, with 15 bases between. CDR3 amino acids: CAWSHGGRGTEAFF. DNA of the CDR3: TGTGCCTGGAGTCACGGGGGACGGGGGACTGAAGCTTTCTTT.

About this clone: Other nucleotide sequences from this sample produce the same CDR3. V and J are TRBV6-5 and TRBJ2-2; 8 nucleotides match TRBD2. V was clipped by 6 bases and J by 4 bases; unmatched bases: 7. The CDR3 contains 15 residues. CDR1 and CDR2 from the germline V gene are MNHEY and SVGAGI. The CDR3 bases are TGTGCCAGCAGCCCCTGGACTAGCCCCACCGGGGAGCTGTTTTTT. It encodes CASSPWTSPTGELFF.